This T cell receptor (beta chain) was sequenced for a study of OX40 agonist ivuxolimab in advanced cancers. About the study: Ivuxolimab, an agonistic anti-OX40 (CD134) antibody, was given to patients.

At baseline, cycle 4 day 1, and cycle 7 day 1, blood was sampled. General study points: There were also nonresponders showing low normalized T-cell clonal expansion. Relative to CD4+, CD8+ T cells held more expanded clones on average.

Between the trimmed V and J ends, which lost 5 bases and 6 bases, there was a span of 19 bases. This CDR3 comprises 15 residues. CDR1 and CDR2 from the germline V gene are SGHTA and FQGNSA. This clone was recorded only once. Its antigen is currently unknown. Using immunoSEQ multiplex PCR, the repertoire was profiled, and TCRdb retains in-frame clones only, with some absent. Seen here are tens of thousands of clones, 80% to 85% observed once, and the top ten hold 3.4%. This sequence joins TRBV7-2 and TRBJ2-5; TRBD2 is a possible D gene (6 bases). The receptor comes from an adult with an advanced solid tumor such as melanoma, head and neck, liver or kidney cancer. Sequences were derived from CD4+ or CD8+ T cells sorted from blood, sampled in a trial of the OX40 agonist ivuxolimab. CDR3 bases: TGTGCCAGCAGCCTCCAGCGGGTCAGGGTGAAGACCCAGTACTTC. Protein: CASSLQRVRVKTQYF.